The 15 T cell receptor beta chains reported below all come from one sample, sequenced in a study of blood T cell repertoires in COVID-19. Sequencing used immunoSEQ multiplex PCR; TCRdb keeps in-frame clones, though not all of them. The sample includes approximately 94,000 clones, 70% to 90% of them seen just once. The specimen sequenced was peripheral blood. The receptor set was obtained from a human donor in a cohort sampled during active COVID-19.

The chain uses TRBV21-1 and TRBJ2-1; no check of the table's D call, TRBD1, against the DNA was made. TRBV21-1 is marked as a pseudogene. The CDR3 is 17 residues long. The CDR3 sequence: CASSKKIGQGAFDEQFF. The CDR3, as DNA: TGTGCCAGCAGCAAAAAAATAGGACAGGGGGCTTTCGATGAGCAGTTCTTC.

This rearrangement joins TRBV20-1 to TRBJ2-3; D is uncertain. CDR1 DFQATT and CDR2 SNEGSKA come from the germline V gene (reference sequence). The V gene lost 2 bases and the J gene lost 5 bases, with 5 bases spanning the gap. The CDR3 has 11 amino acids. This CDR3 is CSARPGDTQYF. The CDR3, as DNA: TGCAGTGCTAGACCGGGAGATACGCAGTATTTT.

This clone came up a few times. The CDR3 coding sequence is TGTGCCAGCAGCCCAGGACTAGCGGCCTCCTACGAGCAGTACTTC. It yields the protein CASSPGLAASYEQYF. The J gene is TRBJ2-7, the V gene TRBV9; 10 bases fit TRBD2. CDR1 and CDR2 (germline): SGDLS, YYNGEE. The CDR3 runs 15 residues. V lost 4 bases, J lost 0 bases, and 4 bases stayed unmatched. Full variable domain (missing parts from reference TRBV9 and TRBJ2-7): DSGVTQTPKHLITATGQRVTLRCSPRSGDLSVYWYQQSLDQGLQFLIQYYNGEERAKGNILERFSAQQFPDLHSELNLSSLELGDSALYFCASSPGLAASYEQYFGPGTRLTVT.

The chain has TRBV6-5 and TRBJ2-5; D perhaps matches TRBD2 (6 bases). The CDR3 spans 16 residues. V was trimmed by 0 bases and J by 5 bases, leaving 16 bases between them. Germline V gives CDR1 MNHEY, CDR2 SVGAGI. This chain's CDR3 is CASSYSKGRGTETQYF. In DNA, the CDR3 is TGTGCCAGCAGTTACTCGAAAGGTCGGGGGACTGAGACCCAGTACTTC.

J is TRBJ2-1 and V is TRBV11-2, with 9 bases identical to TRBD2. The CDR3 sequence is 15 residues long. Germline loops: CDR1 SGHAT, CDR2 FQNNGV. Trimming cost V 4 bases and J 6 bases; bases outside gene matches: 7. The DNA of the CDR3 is TGTGCCAGCAGCTCCCGGGCGGGAGGGCCCAATGAGCAGTTCTTC. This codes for CASSSRAGGPNEQFF.

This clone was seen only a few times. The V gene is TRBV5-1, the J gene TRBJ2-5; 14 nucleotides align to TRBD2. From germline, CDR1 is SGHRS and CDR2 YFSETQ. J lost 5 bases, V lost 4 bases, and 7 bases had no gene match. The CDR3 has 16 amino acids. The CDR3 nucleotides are TGCGCCAGCAGCGGCGGGACTAGCGGGAGATCCGAGACCCAGTACTTC. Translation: CASSGGTSGRSETQYF.

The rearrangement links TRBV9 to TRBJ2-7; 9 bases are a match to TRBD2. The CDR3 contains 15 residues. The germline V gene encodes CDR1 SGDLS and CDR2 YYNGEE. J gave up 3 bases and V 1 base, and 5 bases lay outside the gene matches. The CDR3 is CASSVSSGNLYEQYF. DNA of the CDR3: TGTGCCAGCAGCGTATCTAGCGGGAACCTCTACGAGCAGTACTTC.

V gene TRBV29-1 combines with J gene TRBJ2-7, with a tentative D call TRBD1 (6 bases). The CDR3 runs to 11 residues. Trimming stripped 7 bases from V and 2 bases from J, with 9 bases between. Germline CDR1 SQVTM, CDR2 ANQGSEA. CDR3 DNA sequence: TGCAGCGCCGGACAGACCTACGAGCAGTACTTC. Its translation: CSAGQTYEQYF.

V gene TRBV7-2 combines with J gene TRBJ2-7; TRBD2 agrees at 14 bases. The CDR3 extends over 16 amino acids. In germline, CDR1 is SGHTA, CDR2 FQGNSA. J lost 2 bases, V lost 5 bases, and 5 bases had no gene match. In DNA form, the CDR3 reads TGTGCCAGCAGCCCACTGACTAGCGGGGGGGCCTACGAGCAGTACTTC. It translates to CASSPLTSGGAYEQYF.

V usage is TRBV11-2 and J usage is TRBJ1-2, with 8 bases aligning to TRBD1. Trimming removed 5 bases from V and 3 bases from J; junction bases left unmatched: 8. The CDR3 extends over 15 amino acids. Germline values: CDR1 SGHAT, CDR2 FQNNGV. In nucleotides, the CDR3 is TGTGCCAGCAGCCCCTCGTCAGGGGGCCACTATGGCTACACCTTC. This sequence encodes CASSPSSGGHYGYTF.

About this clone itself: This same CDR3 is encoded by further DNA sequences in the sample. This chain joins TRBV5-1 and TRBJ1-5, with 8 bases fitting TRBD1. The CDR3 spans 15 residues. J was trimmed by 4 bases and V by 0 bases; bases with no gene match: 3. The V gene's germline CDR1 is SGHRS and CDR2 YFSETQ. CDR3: CASSLAGQGNQPQHF. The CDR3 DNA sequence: TGCGCCAGCAGCTTGGCCGGACAGGGTAATCAGCCCCAGCATTTT.

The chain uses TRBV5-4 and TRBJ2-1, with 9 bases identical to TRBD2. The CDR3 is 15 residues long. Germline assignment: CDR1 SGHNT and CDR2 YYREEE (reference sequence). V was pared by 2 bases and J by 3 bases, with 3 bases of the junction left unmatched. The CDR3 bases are TGTGCCAGCAGCTTAGAACTAGCGGGCTACAATGAGCAGTTCTTC. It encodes CASSLELAGYNEQFF.

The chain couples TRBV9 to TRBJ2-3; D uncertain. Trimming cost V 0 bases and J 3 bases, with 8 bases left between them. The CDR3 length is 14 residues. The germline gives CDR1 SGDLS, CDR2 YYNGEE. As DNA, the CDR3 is TGTGCCAGCAGCGTAGGTTTGAGTACAGATACGCAGTATTTT. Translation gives CASSVGLSTDTQYF.

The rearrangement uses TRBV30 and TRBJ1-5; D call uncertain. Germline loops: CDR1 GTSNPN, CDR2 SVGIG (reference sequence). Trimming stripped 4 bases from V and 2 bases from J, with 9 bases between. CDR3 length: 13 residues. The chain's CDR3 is CAWTRSGNQPQHF. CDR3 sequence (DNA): TGTGCCTGGACGCGGTCTGGCAATCAGCCCCAGCATTTT.

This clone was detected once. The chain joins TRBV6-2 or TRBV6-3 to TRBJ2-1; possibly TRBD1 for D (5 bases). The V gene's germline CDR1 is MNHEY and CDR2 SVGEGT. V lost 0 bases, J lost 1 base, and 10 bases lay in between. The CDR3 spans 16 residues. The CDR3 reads CASSYSSGRSYNEQFF. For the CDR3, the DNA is TGTGCCAGCAGTTACTCTTCAGGGCGGTCCTACAATGAGCAGTTCTTC.